This TCR beta chain appears in the sequencing data of a study of T-cell reconstitution after alpha-beta-depleted transplantation in children. General study findings and limits: One year post-transplant, T-cell counts and diversity were largely derived from T cells produced anew. About two months after transplant, alpha-beta T cells reportedly came from several hundred expanded graft clones.

This clonotype was counted ten times or more. What it binds is unknown. Unique molecular identifiers were built into the TCRbeta library. TCRdb reanalysed the PCR reads using MiXCR and keeps one entry per CDR3 protein. The sample includes 550,000 to 600,000 distinct CDR3 sequences, under 25% seen only once; the top ten take about 14%. V gave up 8 bases and J gave up 3 bases, with 14 bases separating them. The CDR3 extends over 13 amino acids. Germline values: CDR1 MNHNY, CDR2 SVGAGI (reference sequence). The gene calls are TRBV6-6 and TRBJ2-7; D tentatively fits TRBD1 or TRBD2 (7 bases each). The origin of this receptor is a boy younger than two who had a stem cell transplant for acute myeloid leukemia, so the T cells may come from the graft donor. Sequences were derived from PBMCs, mostly from graft donor cells, sampled 360 days after TCRalphabeta/CD19-depleted stem cell transplant. CDR3 coding DNA: TGTGCCAGCCAGGGGGGGGTAAACTACGAGCAGTACTTC. It is translated as CASQGGVNYEQYF.